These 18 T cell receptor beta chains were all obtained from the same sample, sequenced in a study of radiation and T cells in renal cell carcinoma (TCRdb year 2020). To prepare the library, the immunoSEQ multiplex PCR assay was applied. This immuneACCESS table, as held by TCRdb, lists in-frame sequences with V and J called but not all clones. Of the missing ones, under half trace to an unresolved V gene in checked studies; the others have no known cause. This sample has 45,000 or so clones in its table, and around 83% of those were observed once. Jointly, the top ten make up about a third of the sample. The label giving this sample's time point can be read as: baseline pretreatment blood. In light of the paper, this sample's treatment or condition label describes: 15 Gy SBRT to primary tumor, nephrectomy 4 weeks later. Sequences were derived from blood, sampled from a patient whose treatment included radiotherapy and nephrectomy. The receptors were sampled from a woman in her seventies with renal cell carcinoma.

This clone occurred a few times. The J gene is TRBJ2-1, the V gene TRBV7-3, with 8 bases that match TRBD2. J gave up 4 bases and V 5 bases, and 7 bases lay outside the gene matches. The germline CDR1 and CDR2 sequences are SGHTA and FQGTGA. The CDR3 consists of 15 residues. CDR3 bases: TGTGCCAGCAGCCCCAGGAGCGGGGGATACAATGAGCAGTTCTTC. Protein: CASSPRSGGYNEQFF.

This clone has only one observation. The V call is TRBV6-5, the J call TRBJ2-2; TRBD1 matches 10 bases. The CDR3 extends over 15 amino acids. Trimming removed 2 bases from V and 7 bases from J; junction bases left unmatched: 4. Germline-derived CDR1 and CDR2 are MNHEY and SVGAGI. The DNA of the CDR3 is TGTGCCAGCAGTTACGGGGGACAGGGGAGCGGGGAGCTGTTTTTT. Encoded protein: CASSYGGQGSGELFF.

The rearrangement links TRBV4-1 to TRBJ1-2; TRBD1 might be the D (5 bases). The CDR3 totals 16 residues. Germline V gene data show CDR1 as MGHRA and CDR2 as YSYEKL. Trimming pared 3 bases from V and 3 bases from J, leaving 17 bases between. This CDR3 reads CASSHLGRGRDYGYTF. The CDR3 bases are TGCGCCAGCAGCCACTTGGGAAGGGGAAGGGACTATGGCTACACCTTC.

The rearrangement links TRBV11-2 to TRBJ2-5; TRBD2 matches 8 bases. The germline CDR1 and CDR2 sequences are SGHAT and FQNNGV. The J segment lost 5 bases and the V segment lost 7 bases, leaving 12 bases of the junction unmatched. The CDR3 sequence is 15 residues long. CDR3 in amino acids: CASTLWVGGAETQYF. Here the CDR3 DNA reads TGTGCCAGCACCCTATGGGTCGGGGGGGCGGAGACCCAGTACTTC.

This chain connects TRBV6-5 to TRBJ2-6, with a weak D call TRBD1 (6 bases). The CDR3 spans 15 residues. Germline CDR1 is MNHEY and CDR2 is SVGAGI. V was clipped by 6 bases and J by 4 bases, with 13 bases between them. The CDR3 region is CASRAGESGANVLTF. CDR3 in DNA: TGTGCCAGCAGGGCAGGGGAATCAGGGGCCAACGTCCTGACTTTC.

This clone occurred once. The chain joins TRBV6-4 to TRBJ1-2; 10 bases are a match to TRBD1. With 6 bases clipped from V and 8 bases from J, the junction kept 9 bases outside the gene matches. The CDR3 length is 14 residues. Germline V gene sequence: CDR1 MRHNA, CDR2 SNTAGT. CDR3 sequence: CASSAGTGAGGYTF. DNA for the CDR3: TGTGCCAGCAGCGCCGGGACAGGGGCCGGGGGCTACACCTTC.

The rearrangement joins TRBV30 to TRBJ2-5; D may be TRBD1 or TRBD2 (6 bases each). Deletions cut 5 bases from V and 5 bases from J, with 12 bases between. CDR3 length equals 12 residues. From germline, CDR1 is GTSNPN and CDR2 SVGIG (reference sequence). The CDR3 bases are TGTGCCTGGGGACGGGGGCTGGAGACCCAGTACTTC. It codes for CAWGRGLETQYF. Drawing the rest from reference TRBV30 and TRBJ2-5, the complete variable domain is SQTIHQWPATLVQPVGSPLSLECTVEGTSNPNLYWYRQAAGRGLQLLFYSVGIGQISSEVPQNLSASRPQDRQFILSSKKLLLSDSGFYLCAWGRGLETQYFGPGTRLLVL.

As DNA, the CDR3 is TGTGCCAGCAGTTTATCGGGACAGGGGGGTTCGTACGAGCAGTACTTC. It codes for CASSLSGQGGSYEQYF. The chain is built from TRBV27 and TRBJ2-7, with TRBD1 matching 11 bases. Unmatched junction bases numbered 5, after V lost 0 bases and J lost 4 bases. This CDR3 spans 16 amino acids. Looked up from germline, CDR1 is MNHEY and CDR2 is SMNVEV (reference sequence).

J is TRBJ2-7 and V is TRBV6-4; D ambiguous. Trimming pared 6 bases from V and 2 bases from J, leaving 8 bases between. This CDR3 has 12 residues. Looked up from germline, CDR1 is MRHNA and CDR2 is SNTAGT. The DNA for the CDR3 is TGTGCCAGCAGGGAAAGAGCCTACGAGCAGTACTTC. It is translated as CASRERAYEQYF.

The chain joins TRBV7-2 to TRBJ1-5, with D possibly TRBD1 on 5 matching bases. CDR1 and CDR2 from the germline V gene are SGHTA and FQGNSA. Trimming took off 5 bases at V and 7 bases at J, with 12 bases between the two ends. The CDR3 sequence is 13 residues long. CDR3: CASSPPGGQPQHF. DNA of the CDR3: TGTGCCAGCAGCCCTCCGGGGGGGCAGCCCCAGCATTTT.

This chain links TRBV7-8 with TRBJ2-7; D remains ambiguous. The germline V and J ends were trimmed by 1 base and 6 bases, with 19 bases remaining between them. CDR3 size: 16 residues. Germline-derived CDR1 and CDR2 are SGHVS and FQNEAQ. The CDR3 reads CASSLDGSSPSREQYF. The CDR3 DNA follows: TGTGCCAGCAGCTTAGATGGCAGTTCCCCTTCGCGCGAGCAGTACTTC.

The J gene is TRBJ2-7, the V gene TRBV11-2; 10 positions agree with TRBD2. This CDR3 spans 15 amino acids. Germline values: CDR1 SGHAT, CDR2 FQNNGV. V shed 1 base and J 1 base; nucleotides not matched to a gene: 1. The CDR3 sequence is CASSLGSGGSYEQYF. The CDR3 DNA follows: TGTGCCAGCAGCTTAGGTAGCGGGGGGTCCTACGAGCAGTACTTC. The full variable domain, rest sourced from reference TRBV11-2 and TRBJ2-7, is EAGVAQSPRYKIIEKRQSVAFWCNPISGHATLYWYQQILGQGPKLLIQFQNNGVVDDSQLPKDRFSAERLKGVDSTLKIQPAKLEDSAVYLCASSLGSGGSYEQYFGPGTRLTVT.

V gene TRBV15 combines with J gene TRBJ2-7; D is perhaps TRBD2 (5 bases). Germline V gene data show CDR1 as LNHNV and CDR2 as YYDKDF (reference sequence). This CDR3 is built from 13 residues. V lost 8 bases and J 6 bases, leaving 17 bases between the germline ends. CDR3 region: CATSARELGEQYF. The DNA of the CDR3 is TGTGCCACCTCGGCGAGGGAGTTAGGCGAGCAGTACTTC.

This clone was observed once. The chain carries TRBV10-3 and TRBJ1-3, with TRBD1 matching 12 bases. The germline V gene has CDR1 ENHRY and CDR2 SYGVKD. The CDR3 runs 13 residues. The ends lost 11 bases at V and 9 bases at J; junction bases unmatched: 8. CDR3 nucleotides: TGTGCCTCATGGGACAGGGGGCACAGCACCATATATTTT. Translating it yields CASWDRGHSTIYF.

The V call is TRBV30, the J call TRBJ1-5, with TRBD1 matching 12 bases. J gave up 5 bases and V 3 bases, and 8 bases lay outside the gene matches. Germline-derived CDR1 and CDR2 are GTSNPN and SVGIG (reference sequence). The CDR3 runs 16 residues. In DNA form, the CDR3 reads TGTGCCTGGAGCCGACCCGGGACAGGGGGCTATCAGCCCCAGCATTTT. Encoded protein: CAWSRPGTGGYQPQHF. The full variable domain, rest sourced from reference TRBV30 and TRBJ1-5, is SQTIHQWPATLVQPVGSPLSLECTVEGTSNPNLYWYRQAAGRGLQLLFYSVGIGQISSEVPQNLSASRPQDRQFILSSKKLLLSDSGFYLCAWSRPGTGGYQPQHFGDGTRLSIL.

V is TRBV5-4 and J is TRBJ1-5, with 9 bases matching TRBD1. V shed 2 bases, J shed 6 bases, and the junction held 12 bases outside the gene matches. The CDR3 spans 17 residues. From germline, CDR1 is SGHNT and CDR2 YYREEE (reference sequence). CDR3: CASSLGPGQGNGQPQHF. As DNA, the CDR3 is TGTGCCAGCAGCTTAGGGCCGGGACAGGGAAACGGTCAGCCCCAGCATTTT.

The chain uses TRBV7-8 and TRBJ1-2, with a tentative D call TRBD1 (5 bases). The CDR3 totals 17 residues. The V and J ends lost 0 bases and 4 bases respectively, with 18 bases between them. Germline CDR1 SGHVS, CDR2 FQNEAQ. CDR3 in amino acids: CASSLARGGSIPYGYTF. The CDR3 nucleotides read TGTGCCAGCAGCTTAGCGAGGGGTGGGAGTATCCCCTATGGCTACACCTTC.

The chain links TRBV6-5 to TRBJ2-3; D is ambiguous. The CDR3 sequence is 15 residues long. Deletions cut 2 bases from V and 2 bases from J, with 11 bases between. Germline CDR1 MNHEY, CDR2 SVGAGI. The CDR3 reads CASSYDPSNTDTQYF. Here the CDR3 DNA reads TGTGCCAGCAGTTACGACCCCTCGAACACAGATACGCAGTATTTT.